Listed below are T cell receptor beta chains from one sample, sequenced in a study of T cell responses to AZD1222 COVID-19 vaccine. Data came from immunoSEQ multiplex PCR; TCRdb stores just in-frame clones and leaves some out. The repertoire holds 120,000 or so clones, with 91% as singletons. This specimen consisted of peripheral blood, obtained on day 0 of AZD1222 vaccination. Receptors originate from an adult in good health. Both conserved end residues are part of each CDR3. The D gene is left open where the match is weak. Part of the rows lack a size; the others show once, few, many or a class for expanded clones.

d_call	v_call	clone_size	j_call	cdr3_nt	cdr3_aa
-	TRBV19	-	TRBJ1-4	TGTGCCAGTAGTATCAAGACAGGCGAGAACGTAAAACTGTTTTTT	CASSIKTGENVKLFF
-	TRBV28	-	TRBJ1-6	TGTGCCAGCAGCCCGGGATCACCCCTCCACTTT	CASSPGSPLHF
TRBD2	TRBV9	few	TRBJ2-2	TGTGCCAGCAGCGAACTACTAGCGGGAGGGCGAACCGGGGAGCTGTTTTTT	CASSELLAGGRTGELFF
TRBD2	TRBV6-6	-	TRBJ2-3	TGTGCCAGCAGTTCCCAACGCTCTAAGCGGGGCACGCAGTATTTT	CASSSQRSKRGTQYF
-	TRBV10-2	once	TRBJ1-3	TGCGCCAGCAGGGAACCCGGGGCCTCGGCTGGAAACACCATATATTTT	CASREPGASAGNTIYF
-	TRBV5-1	-	TRBJ1-6	TGCGCCAGCAGCTTGGCCGGGACGGGCGTCGGGTCACCCCTCCACTTT	CASSLAGTGVGSPLHF
-	TRBV12-3/TRBV12-4	-	TRBJ2-2	TGTGCCAGCAACGGGGGGCCCGGGGAGCTGTTTTTT	CASNGGPGELFF
TRBD2	TRBV7-6	-	TRBJ2-1	TGTGCCAGCAGTAAAGGACTAGTTGAAAATGAGCAGTTCTTC	CASSKGLVENEQFF
-	TRBV30	-	TRBJ2-6	TGTGCCTGGAGTCTCGGGGGAGCTGTTATCGCCCTTGGGGCCAACGTCCTGACTTTC	CAWSLGGAVIALGANVLTF
-	TRBV28	-	TRBJ1-3	TGTGCCAGCAGTTTCTTCACTTTAAAGGGTCCCTCTGGAAACACCATATATTTT	CASSFFTLKGPSGNTIYF
-	TRBV28	few	TRBJ1-1	TGTGCCAGCAGTTTGGAGCAGGAAGCTTTCTTT	CASSLEQEAFF
TRBD1	TRBV5-1	-	TRBJ2-7	TGCGCCAGCAGCTTGGGACCTGGGACAGGGATCCCCTACGAGCAGTACTTC	CASSLGPGTGIPYEQYF
-	TRBV7-3	once	TRBJ1-1	TGTGCCAGCAGCTTCGGCGGGAACACTGAAGCTTTCTTT	CASSFGGNTEAFF
TRBD1	TRBV7-6	once	TRBJ2-7	TGTGCCAGCAGCTTTGGACAGGGAGACGAGCAGTACTTC	CASSFGQGDEQYF
-	TRBV30	-	TRBJ1-6	TGTGCCTGGGACACCTATAATTCACCCCTCCACTTT	CAWDTYNSPLHF
-	TRBV28	-	TRBJ1-1	TGTGCCAGCAACAGTCAGGGGAACACTGAAGCTTTCTTT	CASNSQGNTEAFF
-	TRBV10-3	few	TRBJ1-3	TGTGCCATCAGTGAAGTGGACACCTCTGGAAACACCATATATTTT	CAISEVDTSGNTIYF
-	TRBV27	-	TRBJ1-6	TGTGCCAGCAGTTTTCTCACCACAAATTCACCCCTCCACTTT	CASSFLTTNSPLHF
-	TRBV6-6	-	TRBJ2-7	TGTGCCAGCAGTTACGATTCGTACTACGAGCAGTACTTC	CASSYDSYYEQYF
TRBD1	TRBV7-9	-	TRBJ2-3	TGTGCCAGTGGGGACAGGGGTTTGACAGATACGCAGTATTTT	CASGDRGLTDTQYF
-	TRBV7-9	-	TRBJ1-1	TGTGCCAGCAGTCCCCAGGGGAACACTGAAGCTTTCTTT	CASSPQGNTEAFF
-	TRBV13	-	TRBJ2-1	TGTGCCAGCAGCTTTTCGGTATACAATGAGCAGTTCTTC	CASSFSVYNEQFF
-	TRBV4-2	-	TRBJ2-5	TGTGCCAGCAGACAACAGGGAATGGAGACCCAGTACTTC	CASRQQGMETQYF
-	TRBV11-2	-	TRBJ1-1	TGTGCCAGCGCCAAACCGGGACTCAGGATTAGGGCTGAAGCTTTCTTT	CASAKPGLRIRAEAFF
-	TRBV9	once	TRBJ1-3	TGTGCCAGCAGCGTAGCCCTCGAGAACACCATATATTTT	CASSVALENTIYF
TRBD2	TRBV28	-	TRBJ2-1	TGTGCCAGCAGCCCGATTAAGGGCGGGAGCCCCTACAATGAGCAGTTCTTC	CASSPIKGGSPYNEQFF
TRBD1	TRBV30	-	TRBJ1-2	TGTGCCTGGACCGGTGGGACAGGTTATGGCTACACCTTC	CAWTGGTGYGYTF
TRBD2	TRBV5-1	-	TRBJ2-1	TGCGCCAGCAGCCACAGCGGGGGCAGCTCCTACAATGAGCAGTTCTTC	CASSHSGGSSYNEQFF
-	TRBV28	-	TRBJ1-4	TGTGCCGGGGGGACAATCGGTGCAACTAATGAAAAACTGTTTTTT	CAGGTIGATNEKLFF
TRBD1	TRBV30	-	TRBJ1-6	TGTGCCTGGAGTTGGGGACAGGGGGCAGGGTCTTCACCCCTCCACTTT	CAWSWGQGAGSSPLHF
-	TRBV3-1/TRBV3-2	-	TRBJ2-7	TGTGCCAGCAGCCAAGTATCGGGGAAGAGGGCCTACGAGCAGTACTTC	CASSQVSGKRAYEQYF
-	TRBV28	-	TRBJ2-7	TGTGCCAGCAGTTTGTTGGTCAGGGGAGCCCCCTACGAGCAGTACTTC	CASSLLVRGAPYEQYF
-	TRBV6-5	-	TRBJ1-2	TGTGCCAGCGGGCGACAGAGAACTAACTATGGCTACACCTTC	CASGRQRTNYGYTF
TRBD1	TRBV28	-	TRBJ2-7	TGTGCCAGCAGTTCGTCGACAGGGGAGAAGTACGAGCAGTACTTC	CASSSSTGEKYEQYF
TRBD1	TRBV10-3	-	TRBJ2-7	TGTGCCGGTCCGAAGGACAGGGAGTTCTACGAGCAGTACTTC	CAGPKDREFYEQYF
TRBD1	TRBV7-9	-	TRBJ1-2	TGTGCCAGCAGCCCCGGGACAGAAGTCTATGGCTACACCTTC	CASSPGTEVYGYTF
-	TRBV19	-	TRBJ1-2	TGTGCCAGTAGCCTTACAGGGAACTATGGCTACACCTTC	CASSLTGNYGYTF
-	TRBV12-3/TRBV12-4	-	TRBJ1-2	-	CASSTSVSYGYTF
-	TRBV7-9	-	TRBJ2-1	TGTGCCAGCAGCTTTTTACTGTCTAATGAGCAGTTCTTC	CASSFLLSNEQFF
-	TRBV28	once	TRBJ1-2	TGTGCCAGCAGTCAGACAGGAATCTATGGCTACACCTTC	CASSQTGIYGYTF
TRBD1	TRBV6-1	-	TRBJ2-7	TGTGCCAGCAGTGAAGCAACCGGCCAGGGGGTCCACGAGCAGTACTTC	CASSEATGQGVHEQYF
-	TRBV5-4	-	TRBJ2-7	TGTGCCAGCAGCCACGCAGACAGCTCCTACGAGCAGTACTTC	CASSHADSSYEQYF
-	TRBV28	-	TRBJ2-3	TGTGCCAGCAGTGCCCCAACCCCGGGGAGAGATACGCAGTATTTT	CASSAPTPGRDTQYF
-	TRBV11-2	-	TRBJ2-5	TGTGCCAGCAGCTTAGATGGAACGGAAGGAGAGACCCAGTACTTC	CASSLDGTEGETQYF
TRBD1	TRBV6-6	-	TRBJ2-1	TGTGCCAGCAGTCAAATTACCCTACAGGGGCTAATCCCAAATGAGCAGTTCTTC	CASSQITLQGLIPNEQFF
TRBD2	TRBV3-1/TRBV3-2	-	TRBJ2-1	TGTGCCAGCAGCCGGATAGCGGGAAGCTCCTACAATGAGCAGTTCTTC	CASSRIAGSSYNEQFF
TRBD1	TRBV9	-	TRBJ1-6	TGTGCCAGCAGCAAAGGGACAGGGGTAAATTCACCCCTCCACTTT	CASSKGTGVNSPLHF
-	TRBV28	-	TRBJ1-3	TGTGCCTCCCGGGGGGGGGTAGGTGGAAACACCATATATTTT	CASRGGVGGNTIYF
-	TRBV5-4	-	TRBJ1-2	TGTGCCAGCAGCTTGGCCCTGGCAGGGAACTATGGCTACACCTTC	CASSLALAGNYGYTF
-	TRBV7-2	-	TRBJ1-2	TGTGCCAGCAGCCCGTCAACTCTGTATGGCTACACCTTC	CASSPSTLYGYTF
-	TRBV11-2	-	TRBJ1-1	TGTGCCAGCGGTTTAGTACAGCTGAACACTGAAGCTTTCTTT	CASGLVQLNTEAFF
TRBD1	TRBV5-1	few	TRBJ1-1	TGCGCCAGCAGCTTGGGACAGGGGGCCCCTGAAGCTTTCTTT	CASSLGQGAPEAFF
TRBD1	TRBV7-8	-	TRBJ1-5	TGTGCCAGCAGCTCCCCAACGGGACAGGTCATTCCGAATCAGCCCCAGCATTTT	CASSSPTGQVIPNQPQHF